The 26 T cell receptor beta chains in this list originate from one sample, sequenced in a study of blood T cell repertoires in COVID-19. Profiled with immunoSEQ multiplex PCR; TCRdb holds only in-frame clones, not every one. Of some 150,000 clones in the sample, 80% to 90% are singletons; the top ten hold around 1.1%. Sequencing was performed on peripheral blood. The receptors come from a man aged 35 to 55 with acute or convalescent COVID-19.

The V gene is TRBV6-5, the J gene TRBJ2-6; perhaps TRBD1 as D (5 bases). Germline CDR1 is MNHEY and CDR2 is SVGAGI. V lost 7 bases, J lost 0 bases, and 10 bases lay in between. This CDR3 is built from 15 residues. The CDR3 DNA is TGTGCCAGCACACAGGCCTCCTCTGGGGCCAACGTCCTGACTTTC. Amino acids: CASTQASSGANVLTF.

This sequence joins TRBV18 and TRBJ1-6; 7 bases align to TRBD1. Germline V lookup: CDR1 KGHSH, CDR2 LQKENI. J gave up 8 bases and V 3 bases, and 7 bases lay outside the gene matches. This CDR3 region has 15 residues. DNA for the CDR3: TGTGCCAGCTCACCGGGTCTGACAGGGTATTCACCCCTCCACTTT. As protein: CASSPGLTGYSPLHF. Full variable domain (rest looked up from reference TRBV18 and TRBJ1-6): NAGVMQNPRHLVRRRGQEARLRCSPMKGHSHVYWYRQLPEEGLKFMVYLQKENIIDESGMPKERFSAEFPKEGPSILRIQQVVRGDSAAYFCASSPGLTGYSPLHFGNGTRLTVT.

The rearrangement uses TRBV9 and TRBJ1-3; 8 nucleotides line up with TRBD1. The V gene's germline CDR1 is SGDLS and CDR2 YYNGEE. The ends lost 2 bases at V and 3 bases at J; junction bases unmatched: 4. The CDR3 sequence is 15 residues long. The CDR3, as DNA: TGTGCCAGCAGCGTTGACAGGGGAGGTGGAAACACCATATATTTT. Translated: CASSVDRGGGNTIYF.

The chain combines TRBV28 with TRBJ1-2; D is undetermined. Trimming shortened V by 10 bases and J by 9 bases, and 18 bases separated the two germline ends. Germline V gives CDR1 MDHEN, CDR2 SYDVKM. This CDR3 region has 12 residues. The CDR3 loop reads CATDDRVGSYTF. DNA of the CDR3: TGTGCCACCGACGACCGGGTCGGAAGCTACACCTTC.

The V call is TRBV7-2, the J call TRBJ1-5; D ambiguous. The CDR3 is 14 amino acids. The V gene's germline CDR1 is SGHTA and CDR2 FQGNSA. The V end was cut by 5 bases, the J end by 2 bases, with 10 bases between. As DNA, the CDR3 is TGTGCCAGCAGCCAGAATTTGGGCAATCAGCCCCAGCATTTT. Its translation is CASSQNLGNQPQHF.

V gene TRBV15 combines with J gene TRBJ2-3; D possibly corresponds to TRBD1 (6 bases). CDR1 is LNHNV, CDR2 YYDKDF, per germline (reference sequence). V was clipped by 3 bases and J by 2 bases, with 9 bases between them. CDR3 length: 14 residues. CDR3 in amino acids: CATSRDSFTDTQYF. CDR3 nucleotides: TGTGCCACCAGCAGGGACAGTTTCACAGATACGCAGTATTTT. Using reference TRBV15 and TRBJ2-3 for the parts outside the CDR3, the full variable domain is DAMVIQNPRYQVTQFGKPVTLSCSQTLNHNVMYWYQQKSSQAPKLLFHYYDKDFNNEADTPDNFQSRRPNTSFCFLDIRSPGLGDTAMYLCATSRDSFTDTQYFGPGTRLTVL.

This chain connects TRBV5-1 to TRBJ1-6; 7 bases map to TRBD1. Germline V gives CDR1 SGHRS, CDR2 YFSETQ. V trimming: 4 bases; J trimming: 4 bases; junction bases outside the gene matches: 5. The length of the CDR3 is 15 residues. The CDR3 region is CASSQTGPYNSPLHF. The CDR3 coding sequence is TGCGCCAGCAGCCAGACAGGGCCGTATAATTCACCCCTCCACTTT.

The rearrangement uses TRBV5-1 and TRBJ2-7, with D hard to call. V was clipped by 0 bases and J by 1 base, with 8 bases between them. The CDR3 is made up of 14 amino acids. The germline V gene has CDR1 SGHRS and CDR2 YFSETQ. For the CDR3, the DNA is TGCGCCAGCAGCTTGGGTAGTCAATCCTACGAGCAGTACTTC. Protein: CASSLGSQSYEQYF.

This clone was observed a few times. The chain carries TRBV13 and TRBJ1-1, with 8 bases matching TRBD1. CDR1 is PRHDT and CDR2 is FYEKMQ in the germline V gene (reference sequence). J was trimmed by 4 bases and V by 3 bases; bases with no gene match: 10. CDR3 length: 16 amino acids. The CDR3: CASSFKLGQVVTEAFF. CDR3 sequence (DNA): TGTGCCAGCAGCTTTAAACTGGGACAGGTGGTCACTGAAGCTTTCTTT.

The CDR3 loop reads CASSLGASGGAYEQFF. The DNA for the CDR3 is TGTGCCAGCAGCTTAGGCGCTAGCGGGGGGGCATATGAGCAGTTCTTC. V and J are TRBV7-8 and TRBJ2-1, with 12 positions matching TRBD2. The germline gives CDR1 SGHVS, CDR2 FQNEAQ. This CDR3 has 16 amino acids. After removal of 1 base from V and 8 bases from J, the junction contained 6 bases not matched to a gene.

J is TRBJ1-1 and V is TRBV5-1; D is uncertain. Germline V CDR1 and CDR2: SGHRS, YFSETQ. The CDR3 spans 15 residues. V lost 0 bases to trimming and J lost 0 bases, with 9 bases between them. The CDR3 coding sequence is TGCGCCAGCAGCTTGGGTGACGGGTTGAACACTGAAGCTTTCTTT. Its protein product is CASSLGDGLNTEAFF.

The chain joins TRBV5-1 to TRBJ2-3; no clear D gene. The V gene lost 1 base and the J gene lost 1 base, with 7 bases spanning the gap. Germline CDR1 is SGHRS and CDR2 is YFSETQ. The CDR3 runs to 14 residues. CDR3 DNA: TGCGCCAGCAGCTTGCAGGCTGGCACAGATACGCAGTATTTT. Protein product: CASSLQAGTDTQYF.

This chain uses TRBV2 with TRBJ2-7, with D perhaps TRBD1 (5 bases). Trimming took 6 bases from V and 0 from J, leaving 12 bases between them. Germline V lookup: CDR1 SNHLY, CDR2 FYNNEI. This CDR3 region has 14 residues. The CDR3 spells CASSTGRNSYEQYF. The DNA for the CDR3 is TGTGCCAGCAGCACAGGACGGAACTCCTACGAGCAGTACTTC.

V is TRBV19 and J is TRBJ1-2; 7 positions agree with TRBD1. The CDR3 is 11 amino acids. Trimming cost V 7 bases and J 5 bases; bases outside gene matches: 1. Germline CDR1 and CDR2: LNHDA and SQIVND (reference sequence). CDR3 sequence (DNA): TGTGCCAGTACCAGGGGGTATGGCTACACCTTC. This encodes CASTRGYGYTF.

The rearrangement links TRBV2 to TRBJ1-1; 8 nucleotides match TRBD1. CDR3 length: 14 amino acids. From germline, CDR1 is SNHLY and CDR2 FYNNEI. Trimming cost V 7 bases and J 1 base; bases outside gene matches: 5. This CDR3 reads CASNMDRENTEAFF. CDR3 DNA: TGTGCCAGCAACATGGACAGGGAGAACACTGAAGCTTTCTTT. Supplemented by reference TRBV2 and TRBJ1-1, the full variable domain reads EPEVTQTPSHQVTQMGQEVILRCVPISNHLYFYWYRQILGQKVEFLVSFYNNEISEKSEIFDDQFSVERPDGSNFTLKIRSTKLEDSAMYFCASNMDRENTEAFFGQGTRLTVV.

V usage is TRBV10-3 and J usage is TRBJ1-1; 7 bases match TRBD1. This CDR3 has 14 amino acids. The junction had 4 bases not matched to a gene; V was cut back by 6 bases and J by 0 bases. In germline, CDR1 is ENHRY, CDR2 SYGVKD. CDR3: CAIRPTGLNTEAFF. The CDR3 DNA reads TGTGCCATCAGGCCGACAGGGCTGAACACTGAAGCTTTCTTT.

V usage is TRBV7-9 and J usage is TRBJ2-2; 10 bases are shared with TRBD1. The CDR3 contains 15 residues. Germline V gene data show CDR1 as SEHNR and CDR2 as FQNEAQ (reference sequence). V was pared by 4 bases and J by 5 bases, with 4 bases of the junction left unmatched. CDR3 in amino acids: CASSSDRGRTGELFF. CDR3 DNA sequence: TGTGCCAGCAGCTCGGACAGGGGGAGGACCGGGGAGCTGTTTTTT.

This clone has more than one count but fewer than ten. The same CDR3 is also encoded by other DNA sequences in this sample. The V call is TRBV11-2, the J call TRBJ1-1, with D hard to call. Germline V CDR1 and CDR2: SGHAT, FQNNGV. V lost 1 base and J 0 bases, leaving 3 bases between the germline ends. The CDR3 length is 13 residues. The CDR3 sequence is CASSLALNTEAFF. CDR3 in DNA: TGTGCCAGCAGCTTAGCCTTGAACACTGAAGCTTTCTTT.

V usage is TRBV28 and J usage is TRBJ1-5; D may be TRBD1 (6 bases). The V and J ends lost 4 bases and 2 bases respectively, with 12 bases between them. Germline V gene data show CDR1 as MDHEN and CDR2 as SYDVKM. The CDR3 is 15 residues long. CDR3: CASSWGQGGNQPQHF. DNA for the CDR3: TGTGCCAGCAGTTGGGGGCAGGGCGGCAATCAGCCCCAGCATTTT.

V usage is TRBV18 and J usage is TRBJ2-3; no clear D. The V end lost 0 bases, the J end lost 2 bases, and 6 bases lay between the germline ends. This CDR3 contains 14 residues. From germline, CDR1 is KGHSH and CDR2 LQKENI. CDR3 bases: TGTGCCAGCTCACCACCGTTAGCCACAGATACGCAGTATTTT. Translation gives CASSPPLATDTQYF.

About this clone: An end of the junction does not agree with germline; a read error may underlie this. This chain links TRBV5-1 with TRBJ2-7, with 12 nucleotides matching TRBD2. The germline V gene encodes CDR1 SGHRS and CDR2 YFSETQ. This CDR3 contains 18 residues. The DNA for the CDR3 is TGCGCCAGCAGCATCGACTCTAGCGGGGGGGACTTCCCCTACGGGCAGTACTTC. It specifies CASSIDSSGGDFPYGQYF.

The V call is TRBV19, the J call TRBJ1-5; TRBD1 might be the D (6 bases). V was pared by 4 bases and J by 0 bases, with 10 bases between. CDR3 length: 15 amino acids. Germline CDR1 and CDR2: LNHDA and SQIVND (reference sequence). The CDR3 nucleotides read TGTGCCAGTAGTAACCAGGGGTATAGCAATCAGCCCCAGCATTTT. Amino acids: CASSNQGYSNQPQHF.

On this clone: The sample holds other DNA sequences that translate to the same CDR3. V gene TRBV28 combines with J gene TRBJ2-1; 9 bases are a match to TRBD2. V lost 3 bases and J lost 10; bases outside the gene matches: 7. This CDR3 region has 14 residues. Germline lookup yields CDR1 MDHEN and CDR2 SYDVKM. DNA for the CDR3: TGTGCCAGCAGTTTCAGCGGGGGGCGGGGGGAGCAGTTCTTC. This sequence encodes CASSFSGGRGEQFF.

The chain is built from TRBV2 and TRBJ1-1, with D possibly TRBD1 on 5 matching bases. Deletions cut 3 bases from V and 3 bases from J, with 11 bases between. The CDR3 is 14 amino acids. Germline lookup yields CDR1 SNHLY and CDR2 FYNNEI. CDR3 loop: CASSENRGDTEAFF. The CDR3 DNA reads TGTGCCAGCAGTGAGAACCGGGGGGACACTGAAGCTTTCTTT.

This clone appeared a few times. V gene TRBV2 combines with J gene TRBJ2-1, with D hard to call. Germline CDR1 SNHLY, CDR2 FYNNEI. Deletions cut 8 bases from V and 2 bases from J, with 10 bases between. The CDR3 totals 13 residues. The CDR3 sequence is CASCSAAYNEQFF. Written as DNA, the CDR3 is TGTGCCAGCTGCAGTGCGGCCTACAATGAGCAGTTCTTC.

The chain recombines TRBV5-8 with TRBJ2-5; 11 bases are a match to TRBD1. CDR3 length: 16 residues. V shed 4 bases and J 4 bases; nucleotides not matched to a gene: 9. Germline values: CDR1 SGHTS, CDR2 YDEGEE. The CDR3: CASSPGGQGVGETQYF. The DNA for the CDR3 is TGTGCCAGCAGCCCCGGGGGACAGGGGGTTGGAGAGACCCAGTACTTC.